The subject of this entry is one T cell receptor beta chain. The clone's antigen remains unknown. Base quality data are lacking; no much larger clone is found one base away. The time point label for this specimen denotes: resected brain tissue, or blood drawn just prior to surgery. The surgery cases with the highest brain T cell transcript signatures were chosen for TCR beta chain sequencing of brain tissue, and also of blood when blood was available. Before surgery, the patients had been given at least one anti-epileptic drug. TCR-sequenced patients were children with drug-resistant epilepsy due to tuberous sclerosis complex, focal cortical dysplasia, Rasmussen encephalitis or hemimegalencephaly. Blood samples were drawn just before the epilepsy surgery. Bulk genomic DNA was extracted from unsorted brain tissue and whole blood with the Monarch genomic DNA purification kit. V is clipped by 0 bases and J by 1 base, and the sequence between their germline boundaries is 7 bases long. CDR1 and CDR2 are read off the germline V gene (reference sequence) as MNHNY and SVGAGI. CDR3 length: 14 amino acids, cysteine to phenylalanine. Only the CDR3 portion is preserved as DNA: 42 bases, with reading frame beginning at the first base.

The source of the sample is a study of brain T cells in children with intractable seizures (dated by TCRdb to the early 2020s). At the level of the whole study: Resected brain tissue from about 48 pediatric epilepsy surgery cases was initially screened for immune gene transcripts with a NanoString immunology panel. Among the roughly 12 selected surgery cases, pre-surgery blood was additionally sequenced for eight, leaving four cases with brain tissue only. The full study reports these points: Viral specificity was inferred solely from CDR3 sequence similarity, and the HCMV serostatus of the patients was not known. Sequencing depth differed between pre- and post-surgery blood, so clones missing from the pre-surgery sample may reflect undersampling.

The immunoSEQ assay was applied to genomic DNA to generate the TCR beta chain sequences. The source study handled its data this way. CDR3 sequences that did not begin with the conserved framework cysteine at position 104 were removed manually. Clonality was calculated as one minus the normalized Shannon's Diversity Index, with values ranging from 0 (maximal diversity) to 1 (oligoclonal). Differences in the frequency of the same CDR3 between samples, such as brain versus blood, were assessed with chi-squared comparison-of-proportions tests. Public clonotypes were identified through searches of immuneACCESS, and similarity to known antiviral clonotypes was evaluated with the VDJdb browser. TCRdb took this table from immuneACCESS and kept in-frame rearrangements with V and J called. Such tables lack part of the clones; where checked against another copy, unresolved V genes explain under half of the gap, and the rest is unexplained. V and J calls and clone size are as listed in that table; D and trimming were resolved from the DNA. This sample has approximately 110,000 clones in its table, and 94% of those were observed once. The biggest ten clones account for under 4.5% of the sample.

The sequenced sample was peripheral blood, obtained at surgery. The TCR originated in a boy in the first two years of life with hemimegalencephaly and intractable seizures. The receptor chain draws on TRBV6-6 and TRBJ2-7; TRBD1 could be the D gene, as 6 bases match. The sequence in DNA is TGTGCCAGCAGTTACTCCGGGACATCCTACGAGCAGTACTTC. It is translated as CASSYSGTSYEQYF.